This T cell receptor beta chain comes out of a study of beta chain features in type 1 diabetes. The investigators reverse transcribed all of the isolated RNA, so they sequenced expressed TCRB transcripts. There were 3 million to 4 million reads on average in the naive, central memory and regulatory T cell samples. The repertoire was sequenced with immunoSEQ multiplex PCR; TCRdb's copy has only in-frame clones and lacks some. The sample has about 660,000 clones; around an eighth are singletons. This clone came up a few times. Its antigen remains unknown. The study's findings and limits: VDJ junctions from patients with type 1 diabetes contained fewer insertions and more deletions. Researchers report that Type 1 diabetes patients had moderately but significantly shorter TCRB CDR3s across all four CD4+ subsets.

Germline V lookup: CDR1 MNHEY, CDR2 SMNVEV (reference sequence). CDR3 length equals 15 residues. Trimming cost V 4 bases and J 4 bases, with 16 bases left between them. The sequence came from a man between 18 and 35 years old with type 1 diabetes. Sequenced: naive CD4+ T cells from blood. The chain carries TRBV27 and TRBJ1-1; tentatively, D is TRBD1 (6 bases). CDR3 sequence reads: CASSWMSGGGTEAFF. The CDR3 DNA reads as TGTGCCAGCAGTTGGATGAGTGGGGGCGGCACTGAAGCTTTCTTT.